These 23 T cell receptor beta chains came from one sample sequenced in a study of CD4+ T cells in melanoma. The table came from immunoSEQ multiplex PCR; TCRdb's copy has only in-frame clones and leaves some out. The sample holds about 10,000 clones, 66% seen once. The sample consisted of cells from a culture (not recorded whether cultured in vitro). These TCRs come from a human donor with melanoma.

J is TRBJ2-7 and V is TRBV19; TRBD2 agrees at 8 bases. The CDR3 is 17 residues long. In germline, CDR1 is LNHDA, CDR2 SQIVND (reference sequence). V lost 4 bases to trimming and J lost 6 bases; unmatched junction nucleotides: 17. The CDR3 is CASSTPLHGGESREQYF. The CDR3 coding sequence is TGTGCCAGTAGTACCCCCCTCCACGGGGGGGAATCCCGCGAGCAGTACTTC.

The chain is built from TRBV18 and TRBJ1-2; 10 bases match TRBD1. CDR1 is KGHSH, CDR2 LQKENI, per germline. The junction had 9 bases not matched to a gene; V was cut back by 2 bases and J by 0 bases. The CDR3 covers 18 residues. The CDR3 protein is CASSPTGTGVPANYGYTF. In DNA, the CDR3 is TGTGCCAGCTCACCAACCGGGACAGGGGTCCCAGCTAACTATGGCTACACCTTC.

This clone was counted only a few times. The gene calls are TRBV25-1 and TRBJ1-5; no firm D call. Germline V gene sequence: CDR1 MGHDK, CDR2 SYGVNS. This CDR3 spans 15 amino acids. V lost 1 base and J lost 4, with 11 bases in between. CDR3 in DNA: TGTGCCAGCAGTGAATCAGGCAGTGCGAATCAGCCCCAGCATTTT. It codes for CASSESGSANQPQHF.

V gene TRBV5-1 combines with J gene TRBJ1-1; D remains ambiguous. Germline V gene sequence: CDR1 SGHRS, CDR2 YFSETQ. V shed 2 bases and J shed 3 bases, with 11 bases lying between them. This CDR3 region has 14 residues. The CDR3 DNA reads TGCGCCAGCAGCTTTTCGGAGATAGACACTGAAGCTTTCTTT. Translation: CASSFSEIDTEAFF.

By share of the sample, this clone is medium-sized. The chain carries TRBV9 and TRBJ2-2; 7 nucleotides agree with TRBD2. The CDR3 is made up of 15 amino acids. CDR1 is SGDLS, CDR2 YYNGEE, per germline. V lost 4 bases and J lost 5; bases outside the gene matches: 8. DNA of the CDR3: TGTGCCAGCAGCCCCCGGGGGGACCCGACCGGGGAGCTGTTTTTT. Translating gives CASSPRGDPTGELFF. Drawing the rest from reference TRBV9 and TRBJ2-2, the complete variable domain is DSGVTQTPKHLITATGQRVTLRCSPRSGDLSVYWYQQSLDQGLQFLIQYYNGEERAKGNILERFSAQQFPDLHSELNLSSLELGDSALYFCASSPRGDPTGELFFGEGSRLTVL.

The chain joins TRBV2 to TRBJ1-6; tentative D call: TRBD1 (6 bases). The CDR3 is 16 amino acids. V lost 2 bases and J 9 bases, leaving 17 bases between the germline ends. Germline V gene data show CDR1 as SNHLY and CDR2 as FYNNEI. As DNA, the CDR3 is TGTGCCAGCAGTGAAAGACAGGTAGTCCCCTCTTCACCCCTCCACTTT. It codes for CASSERQVVPSSPLHF.

V and J are TRBV6-6 and TRBJ2-7, with 7 bases fitting TRBD1. Germline loops: CDR1 MNHNY, CDR2 SVGAGI (reference sequence). The V gene end was trimmed by 6 bases and the J gene end by 3 bases; junction bases not matched to a gene: 2. The CDR3 consists of 12 residues. The CDR3: CASRGQNYEQYF. CDR3 nucleotide sequence: TGTGCCAGCAGGGGACAGAACTACGAGCAGTACTTC.

The chain uses TRBV6-1 and TRBJ2-3; D ambiguous. The CDR3 is 11 residues long. CDR1 and CDR2 from the germline V gene are MNHNS and SASEGT. CDR3 sequence reads: CAGSSTDTQYF. CDR3 sequence (DNA): TGTGCGGGCAGTAGCACAGATACGCAGTATTTT.

This clone was observed a few times. The chain employs TRBV11-2 and TRBJ2-7; D may match TRBD1 or TRBD2 (5 bases each). The CDR3 is made up of 13 amino acids. The V end lost 4 bases, the J end lost 3 bases, and 10 bases lay between the germline ends. Germline CDR1 is SGHAT and CDR2 is FQNNGV. The CDR3 protein is CASSSRDLYEQYF. Here the CDR3 DNA reads TGTGCCAGCAGCTCCCGGGACCTCTACGAGCAGTACTTC.

This clone has a handful of counts. The chain combines TRBV6-1 with TRBJ2-5; D might be TRBD1 or TRBD2, each matching 6 bases. V lost 6 bases, J lost 5 bases, and 10 bases lay in between. The CDR3 spans 12 residues. CDR1 and CDR2 (germline): MNHNS, SASEGT. CDR3 in amino acids: CASSGGGETQYF. CDR3 nucleotides: TGTGCCAGCAGCGGGGGCGGGGAGACCCAGTACTTC.

The chain has TRBV5-4 and TRBJ1-4; the D gene is possibly TRBD1 (6 bases). From germline, CDR1 is SGHNT and CDR2 YYREEE (reference sequence). The CDR3 consists of 15 residues. Trimming shortened V by 4 bases and J by 6 bases, and 16 bases separated the two germline ends. CDR3 DNA sequence: TGTGCCAGCAGCCTTAGGGGGGGCGGTGATGAAAAACTGTTTTTT. It translates to CASSLRGGGDEKLFF.

The V gene is TRBV13, the J gene TRBJ1-6; weak D call: TRBD1 (5 bases). The V end lost 0 bases, the J end lost 11 bases, and 11 bases lay between the germline ends. The V gene's germline CDR1 is PRHDT and CDR2 FYEKMQ (reference sequence). CDR3 length equals 14 residues. The DNA of the CDR3 is TGTGCCAGCAGCTTAGGCGGGGCAAGGACACCCCTCCACTTT. It translates to CASSLGGARTPLHF.

This chain joins TRBV18 and TRBJ1-1; D is uncertain. This CDR3 is 16 amino acids long. V lost 4 bases and J 2 bases, leaving 17 bases between the germline ends. Germline loops: CDR1 KGHSH, CDR2 LQKENI. The chain's CDR3 is CASSLWAPAGNTEAFF. CDR3 DNA: TGTGCCAGCTCACTCTGGGCCCCAGCGGGTAACACTGAAGCTTTCTTT.

This chain connects TRBV4-2 to TRBJ1-3; 11 bases align to TRBD1. Germline V lookup: CDR1 LGHNA, CDR2 YNFKEQ. The CDR3 has 22 residues. Unmatched junction bases numbered 20, after V lost 4 bases and J lost 0 bases. The DNA for the CDR3 is TGTGCCAGCAGCCCCCGGGACAGGGGGGATCCGTGGCGCCGGAGCTCTGGAAACACCATATATTTT. This encodes CASSPRDRGDPWRRSSGNTIYF.

The rearrangement joins TRBV5-1 to TRBJ2-7, with TRBD2 matching 7 bases. J gave up 1 base and V 4 bases, and 8 bases lay outside the gene matches. This CDR3 is built from 15 residues. Germline CDR1 and CDR2: SGHRS and YFSETQ. CDR3: CASSGGDLGSYEQYF. The CDR3 DNA sequence: TGCGCCAGCAGCGGGGGGGACCTGGGGTCCTACGAGCAGTACTTC.

The chain couples TRBV6-5 to TRBJ2-7; the D gene is possibly TRBD1 (6 bases). This CDR3 spans 16 amino acids. Germline CDR1 is MNHEY and CDR2 is SVGAGI. Trimming shortened V by 0 bases and J by 2 bases, and 14 bases separated the two germline ends. For the CDR3, the DNA is TGTGCCAGCAGTTACTCGATTCTGGGGGCAGCCTACGAGCAGTACTTC. This encodes CASSYSILGAAYEQYF.

The chain couples TRBV6-1 to TRBJ1-1; D gene unclear. Germline assignment: CDR1 MNHNS and CDR2 SASEGT. V shed 2 bases and J shed 9 bases, with 7 bases lying between them. The CDR3 totals 11 residues. The CDR3 coding sequence is TGTGCCAGCAGTGAAAGGGTTCAAGCTTTCTTT. It codes for CASSERVQAFF.

CDR3 sequence reads: CASSPDPNTGELFF. In DNA form, the CDR3 reads TGCGCCAGCAGCCCCGACCCGAACACCGGGGAGCTGTTTTTT. The V gene is TRBV5-1, the J gene TRBJ2-2; no firm D call. V was trimmed by 4 bases and J by 0 bases, leaving 7 bases between them. Germline V gives CDR1 SGHRS, CDR2 YFSETQ. This CDR3 contains 14 residues.

The CDR3 nucleotides read TGTGCCAGCAGCTTAGGGGTGGGGAACACTGAAGCTTTCTTT. Translating gives CASSLGVGNTEAFF. This chain joins TRBV11-2 and TRBJ1-1; D remains unclear. The V end lost 1 base, the J end lost 1 base, and 7 bases lay between the germline ends. Germline CDR1 reads SGHAT; CDR2 reads FQNNGV. The CDR3 totals 14 residues.

V gene TRBV25-1 combines with J gene TRBJ2-3; 8 bases line up with TRBD1. Losses at the gene ends were 6 bases for V and 0 bases for J; bases not matched to a gene: 8. The germline V gene has CDR1 MGHDK and CDR2 SYGVNS. There are 16 residues in the CDR3. As DNA, the CDR3 is TGTGCCAGCAGCAAGACAGGGGCCCCTAGCACAGATACGCAGTATTTT. Protein: CASSKTGAPSTDTQYF.

In its sample, this clone was seen a few times. The sample has other DNA sequences that encode this CDR3 too. J is TRBJ2-2 and V is TRBV29-1; 10 nucleotides line up with TRBD1. The V gene end was trimmed by 6 bases and the J gene end by 3 bases; junction bases not matched to a gene: 4. Germline V gene sequence: CDR1 SQVTM, CDR2 ANQGSEA. The length of the CDR3 is 14 residues. CDR3 bases: TGCAGCGTCGCCGGGACAGGGGACACCGGGGAGCTGTTTTTT. It codes for CSVAGTGDTGELFF.

The chain is built from TRBV5-1 and TRBJ2-5; 12 positions agree with TRBD2. The J segment lost 5 bases and the V segment lost 0 bases, leaving 8 bases of the junction unmatched. The CDR3 extends over 17 amino acids. CDR1 is SGHRS, CDR2 YFSETQ, per germline. The CDR3 coding sequence is TGCGCCAGCAGCTTGGCTAGCGGGGGGGCGGCGAGGGAGACCCAGTACTTC. Amino acids: CASSLASGGAARETQYF.

The rearrangement links TRBV2 to TRBJ2-3; D is perhaps TRBD1 (5 bases). The CDR3 runs 14 residues. Germline V gives CDR1 SNHLY, CDR2 FYNNEI. V lost 8 bases to trimming and J lost 1 base, with 13 bases between them. In DNA form, the CDR3 reads TGTGCCAGCGCTGGACAACCCGGCACAGATACGCAGTATTTT. This encodes CASAGQPGTDTQYF.